This passage covers 21 T cell receptor beta chains from one sample sequenced in a study of T cell responses to AZD1222 COVID-19 vaccine. The repertoire was sequenced with immunoSEQ multiplex PCR; TCRdb's copy has only in-frame clones and lacks some. The sample has around 190,000 clones, approximately 86% seen once. The starting material was peripheral blood, obtained 28 days after the second AZD1222 dose. These receptors came from an adult who received the AZD1222 COVID-19 vaccine.

This chain links TRBV4-2 with TRBJ2-2; D is uncertain. CDR1 is LGHNA, CDR2 YNFKEQ, per germline. This CDR3 spans 11 amino acids. V was cut by 1 base and J by 10 bases, with 4 bases left in between. DNA of the CDR3: TGTGCCAGCAGCCAAGTGATGGAGCTGTTTTTT. The encoded protein is CASSQVMELFF.

The V call is TRBV12-3 or TRBV12-4, the J call TRBJ1-2; D is undetermined. There are 13 residues in the CDR3. V lost 1 base, J lost 6 bases, and 9 bases lay in between. The CDR3, as DNA: TGTGCCAGCAGTTTAGTCAGAAGGGATGGCTACACCTTC. Translated: CASSLVRRDGYTF.

DNA for the CDR3: TGTGCCAGCAGACGCCTCCAGGTCCTCCAAGAGACCCAGTACTTC. It is translated as CASRRLQVLQETQYF. The V call is TRBV11-1, the J call TRBJ2-5; D call uncertain. CDR1 is SGHAT and CDR2 is FQDESV in the germline V gene (reference sequence). The CDR3 length is 15 residues. V shed 6 bases and J shed 1 base, with 15 bases lying between them.

This rearrangement joins TRBV18 to TRBJ1-5; 7 nucleotides align to TRBD1. Germline CDR1 reads KGHSH; CDR2 reads LQKENI. V shed 3 bases and J 8 bases; nucleotides not matched to a gene: 19. The CDR3 length is 18 residues. The CDR3 loop is CASSPRPLRTGRFEPQHF. The DNA of the CDR3 is TGTGCCAGCTCACCTCGACCTCTACGGACAGGCCGATTTGAGCCCCAGCATTTT. Based on the CDR3 plus reference TRBV18 and TRBJ1-5, the full variable domain is NAGVMQNPRHLVRRRGQEARLRCSPMKGHSHVYWYRQLPEEGLKFMVYLQKENIIDESGMPKERFSAEFPKEGPSILRIQQVVRGDSAAYFCASSPRPLRTGRFEPQHFGDGTRLSIL.

The rearrangement uses TRBV5-1 and TRBJ2-1; 7 nucleotides agree with TRBD1. V lost 0 bases, J lost 7 bases, and 4 bases stayed unmatched. CDR3 length equals 14 residues. Per germline, CDR1 SGHRS and CDR2 YFSETQ. CDR3 in DNA: TGCGCCAGCAGCTTGGGAGGGACAGAGAATGAGCAGTTCTTC. Protein: CASSLGGTENEQFF.

This chain uses TRBV9 with TRBJ2-7; 11 bases are shared with TRBD1. Germline V gene data show CDR1 as SGDLS and CDR2 as YYNGEE. Trimming at V came to 4 bases and at J to 4 bases, leaving 7 bases not matched to a gene. The CDR3 sequence is 15 residues long. In DNA form, the CDR3 reads TGTGCCAGCAGCCCAACCGGGACAGGGGGTTACGAGCAGTACTTC. Amino acid sequence: CASSPTGTGGYEQYF.

This chain joins TRBV10-2 and TRBJ1-3, with D perhaps matching TRBD1 (6 bases). The CDR3 length is 15 residues. Trimming cost V 0 bases and J 3 bases, with 9 bases left between them. CDR1 is WSHSY, CDR2 SAAADI, per germline. The CDR3: CASSESGALGNTIYF. For the CDR3, the DNA is TGCGCCAGCAGTGAGTCGGGGGCGCTTGGAAACACCATATATTTT.

This chain joins TRBV11-3 and TRBJ2-2; possibly TRBD2 for D (6 bases). Per the germline V gene, CDR1 is SGHNT and CDR2 is YENEEA. The CDR3 runs to 14 residues. The germline V and J ends were trimmed by 5 bases and 3 bases, with 10 bases remaining between them. The CDR3 region is CASSLGRYTGELFF. Here the CDR3 DNA reads TGTGCCAGCAGCCTCGGGAGATACACCGGGGAGCTGTTTTTT.

This clone showed up just a few times. V usage is TRBV5-1 and J usage is TRBJ1-2, with 7 nucleotides matching TRBD1. The CDR3 spans 15 residues. The V gene's germline CDR1 is SGHRS and CDR2 YFSETQ. V shed 0 bases, J shed 5 bases, and the junction held 7 bases outside the gene matches. CDR3 sequence (DNA): TGCGCCAGCAGCTTGGGACAGGGCCTTCCGTATGGCTACACCTTC. This sequence encodes CASSLGQGLPYGYTF.

The gene calls are TRBV24-1 and TRBJ2-2; 8 nucleotides line up with TRBD2. The ends lost 5 bases at V and 6 bases at J; junction bases unmatched: 13. The CDR3 sequence is 17 residues long. CDR1 is KGHDR, CDR2 SFDVKD, per germline. In DNA, the CDR3 is TGTGCCACCAGTGCCCCCATCGGGCGGGGGGAATCCGGGGAGCTGTTTTTT. Its protein product is CATSAPIGRGESGELFF.

The V call is TRBV10-3, the J call TRBJ1-1; D perhaps matches TRBD1 (6 bases). Germline CDR1 is ENHRY and CDR2 is SYGVKD. The CDR3 is 15 amino acids. Trimming took 3 bases from V and 2 from J, leaving 13 bases between them. The CDR3 here is CAISERGNRNTEAFF. CDR3 coding DNA: TGTGCCATCAGTGAAAGGGGGAACAGAAACACTGAAGCTTTCTTT.

V usage is TRBV12-3 or TRBV12-4 and J usage is TRBJ1-2, with D tentatively TRBD1 (6 bases). The CDR3 is 12 residues long. The ends were cut back, 3 bases at V and 7 bases at J, with 9 bases in the middle. CDR3 nucleotide sequence: TGTGCCAGCAGTTTCGGACAGACTGGCTACACCTTC. This encodes CASSFGQTGYTF.

V usage is TRBV15 and J usage is TRBJ1-4; no definite D call. The length of the CDR3 is 12 residues. The germline V and J ends were trimmed by 1 base and 7 bases, with 4 bases remaining between them. Germline assignment: CDR1 LNHNV and CDR2 YYDKDF (reference sequence). The CDR3 DNA reads TGTGCCACCAGCAGAGGAAGTGAAAAACTGTTTTTT. Protein sequence: CATSRGSEKLFF.

This clone was seen just once. The V call is TRBV6-5, the J call TRBJ2-7; TRBD1 matches 8 bases. With 4 bases clipped from V and 4 bases from J, the junction kept 9 bases outside the gene matches. Germline loops: CDR1 MNHEY, CDR2 SVGAGI. This CDR3 comprises 15 residues. The CDR3 spells CASSSGQGAIYEQYF. DNA for the CDR3: TGTGCCAGCAGTTCCGGTCAGGGGGCAATTTACGAGCAGTACTTC.

The table lists this clone with a few counts. This chain connects TRBV4-2 to TRBJ1-5; no reliable D call. The CDR3 runs 16 residues. Germline CDR1 LGHNA, CDR2 YNFKEQ. The V end lost 0 bases, the J end lost 3 bases, and 12 bases lay between the germline ends. CDR3 in amino acids: CASSQEQVLNNQPQHF. CDR3 nucleotides: TGTGCCAGCAGCCAAGAGCAGGTACTAAACAATCAGCCCCAGCATTTT.

The chain is built from TRBV7-3 and TRBJ1-1; D is ambiguous. Germline loops: CDR1 SGHTA, CDR2 FQGTGA. V lost 4 bases, J lost 6 bases, and 24 bases lay in between. The CDR3 is 17 amino acids. This chain's CDR3 is CASSSGLFAVNDAEAFF. The CDR3 DNA follows: TGTGCCAGCAGCTCGGGTCTTTTTGCAGTGAACGACGCTGAAGCTTTCTTT. Based on the CDR3 plus reference TRBV7-3 and TRBJ1-1, the full variable domain is GAGVSQTPSNKVTEKGKYVELRCDPISGHTALYWYRQSLGQGPEFLIYFQGTGAADDSGLPNDRFFAVRPEGSVSTLKIQRTERGDSAVYLCASSSGLFAVNDAEAFFGQGTRLTVV.

As to this clone: The sample holds other DNA sequences that translate to the same CDR3. This chain uses TRBV5-1 with TRBJ2-7, with 7 bases matching TRBD2. With V trimmed by 0 bases and J by 3 bases, 3 bases remained unmatched. Germline V gene sequence: CDR1 SGHRS, CDR2 YFSETQ. The CDR3 length is 14 residues. The chain's CDR3 is CASSLEGRGYEQYF. The DNA for the CDR3 is TGCGCCAGCAGCTTGGAAGGGAGGGGCTACGAGCAGTACTTC.

This clone was detected once. This chain uses TRBV30 with TRBJ1-5; possibly TRBD1 for D (5 bases). V lost 5 bases, J lost 3 bases, and 17 bases lay in between. CDR1 GTSNPN and CDR2 SVGIG come from the germline V gene (reference sequence). The CDR3 runs 15 residues. CDR3 amino acids: CAWDAGRQSNQPQHF. CDR3 sequence (DNA): TGTGCCTGGGATGCGGGGCGGCAGTCCAATCAGCCCCAGCATTTT.

The chain has TRBV2 and TRBJ2-5, with D tentatively TRBD2 (5 bases). Germline V gives CDR1 SNHLY, CDR2 FYNNEI. The CDR3 covers 12 residues. V lost 8 bases and J 4 bases, leaving 11 bases between the germline ends. CDR3 sequence: CASQVGRETQYF. CDR3 in DNA: TGTGCCAGCCAGGTGGGGAGAGAGACCCAGTACTTC.

This chain connects TRBV5-1 to TRBJ1-4; a weak D match, TRBD1 (5 bases). Germline CDR1 is SGHRS and CDR2 is YFSETQ. Deletions cut 1 base from V and 0 bases from J, with 10 bases between. This CDR3 has 16 amino acids. CDR3 residues: CASSLTGRATNEKLFF. The CDR3 DNA reads as TGCGCCAGCAGCTTGACAGGCCGTGCAACTAATGAAAAACTGTTTTTT.

CDR3 loop: CASSQRARLTIYF. The CDR3 DNA sequence: TGTGCCAGCAGCCAAAGGGCCCGGCTCACCATATATTTT. The chain employs TRBV3-1 (or the pseudogene TRBV3-2) and TRBJ1-3; D not resolved. The CDR3 runs 13 residues. The germline V gene encodes CDR1 LGHDT and CDR2 YNNKEL (reference sequence). V was pared by 2 bases and J by 9 bases, with 11 bases between.